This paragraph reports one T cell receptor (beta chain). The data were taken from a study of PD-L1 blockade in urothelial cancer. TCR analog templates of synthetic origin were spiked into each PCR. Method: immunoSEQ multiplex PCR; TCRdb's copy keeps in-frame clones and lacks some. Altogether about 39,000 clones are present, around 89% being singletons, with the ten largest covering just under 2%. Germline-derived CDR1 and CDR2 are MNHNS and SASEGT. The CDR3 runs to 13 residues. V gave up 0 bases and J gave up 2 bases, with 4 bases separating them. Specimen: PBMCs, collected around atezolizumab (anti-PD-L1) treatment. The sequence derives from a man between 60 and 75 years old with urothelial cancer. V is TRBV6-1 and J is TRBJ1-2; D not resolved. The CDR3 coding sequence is TGTGCCAGCAGTGAAGCGAGGAACTATGGCTACACCTTC. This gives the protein CASSEARNYGYTF.